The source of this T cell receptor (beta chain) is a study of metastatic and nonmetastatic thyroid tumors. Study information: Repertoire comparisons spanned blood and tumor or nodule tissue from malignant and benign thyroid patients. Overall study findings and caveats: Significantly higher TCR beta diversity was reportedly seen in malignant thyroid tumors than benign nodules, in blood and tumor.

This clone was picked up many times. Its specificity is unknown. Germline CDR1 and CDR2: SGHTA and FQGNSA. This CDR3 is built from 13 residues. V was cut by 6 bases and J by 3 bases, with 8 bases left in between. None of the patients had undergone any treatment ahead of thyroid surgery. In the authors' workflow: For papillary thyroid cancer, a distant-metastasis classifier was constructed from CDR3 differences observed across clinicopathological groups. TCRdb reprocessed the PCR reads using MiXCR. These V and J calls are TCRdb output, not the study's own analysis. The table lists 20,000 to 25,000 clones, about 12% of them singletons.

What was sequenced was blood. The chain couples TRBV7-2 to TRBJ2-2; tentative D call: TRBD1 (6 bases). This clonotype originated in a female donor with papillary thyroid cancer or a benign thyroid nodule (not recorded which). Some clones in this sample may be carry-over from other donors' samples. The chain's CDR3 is CASRKGDTGELFF. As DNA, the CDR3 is TGTGCCAGCAGGAAGGGGGACACCGGGGAGCTGTTTTTT.